Sequencing of this T cell receptor (beta chain) was carried out in a study of blood T cell repertoires in COVID-19. The CDR3 is made up of 14 amino acids. The germline gives CDR1 MNHEY, CDR2 SVGAGI. The J segment lost 4 bases and the V segment lost 5 bases, leaving 4 bases of the junction unmatched. Libraries were prepared by immunoSEQ multiplex PCR; TCRdb keeps only in-frame clonotypes and omits some of them. Among some 230,000 clones listed, 85% were seen once. This chain joins TRBV6-5 and TRBJ1-3, with TRBD1 matching over 8 bases. The receptor was derived from a man aged 35 to 55 with acute or convalescent COVID-19. The sample comprised peripheral blood. This chain's CDR3 is CASSPRTGGNTIYF. The CDR3 DNA reads TGTGCCAGCAGTCCGCGGACAGGGGGAAACACCATATATTTT.